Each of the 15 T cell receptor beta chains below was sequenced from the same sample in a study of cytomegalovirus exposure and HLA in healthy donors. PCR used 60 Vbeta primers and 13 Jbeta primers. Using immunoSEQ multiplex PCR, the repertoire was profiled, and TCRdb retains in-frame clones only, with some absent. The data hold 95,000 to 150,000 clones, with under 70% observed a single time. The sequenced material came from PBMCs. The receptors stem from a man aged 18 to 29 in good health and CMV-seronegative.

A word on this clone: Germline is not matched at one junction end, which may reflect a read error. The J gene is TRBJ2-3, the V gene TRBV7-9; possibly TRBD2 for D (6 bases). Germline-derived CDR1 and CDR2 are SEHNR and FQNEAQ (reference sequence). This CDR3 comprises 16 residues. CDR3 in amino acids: CARSSAGSAPTDTQYF. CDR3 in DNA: TGTGCCCGCAGCTCTGCCGGGAGCGCACCCACAGATACGCAGTATTTT.

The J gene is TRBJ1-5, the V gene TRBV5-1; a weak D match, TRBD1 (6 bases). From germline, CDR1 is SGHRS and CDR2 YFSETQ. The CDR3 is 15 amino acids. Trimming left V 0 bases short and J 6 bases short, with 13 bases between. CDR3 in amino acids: CASSLDGGGGQPQHF. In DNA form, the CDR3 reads TGCGCCAGCAGCTTGGATGGAGGGGGGGGTCAGCCCCAGCATTTT.

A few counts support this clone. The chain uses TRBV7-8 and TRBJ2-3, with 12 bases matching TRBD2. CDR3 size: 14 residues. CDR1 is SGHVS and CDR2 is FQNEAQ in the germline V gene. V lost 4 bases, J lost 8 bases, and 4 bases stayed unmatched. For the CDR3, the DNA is TGTGCCAGCAGCTCGCTAGCGGGAGGGGGTACGCAGTATTTT. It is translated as CASSSLAGGGTQYF.

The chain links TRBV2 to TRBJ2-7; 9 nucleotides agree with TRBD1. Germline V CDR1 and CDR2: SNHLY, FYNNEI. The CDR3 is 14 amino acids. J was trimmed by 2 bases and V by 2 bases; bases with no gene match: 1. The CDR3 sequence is CASSERDRAYEQYF. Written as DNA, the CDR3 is TGTGCCAGCAGTGAACGGGACAGGGCCTACGAGCAGTACTTC.

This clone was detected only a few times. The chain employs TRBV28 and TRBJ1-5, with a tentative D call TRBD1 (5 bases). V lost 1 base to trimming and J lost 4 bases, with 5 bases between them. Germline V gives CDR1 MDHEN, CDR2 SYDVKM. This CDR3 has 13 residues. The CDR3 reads CASSLSGNQPQHF. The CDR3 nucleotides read TGTGCCAGCAGTTTATCAGGGAATCAGCCCCAGCATTTT.

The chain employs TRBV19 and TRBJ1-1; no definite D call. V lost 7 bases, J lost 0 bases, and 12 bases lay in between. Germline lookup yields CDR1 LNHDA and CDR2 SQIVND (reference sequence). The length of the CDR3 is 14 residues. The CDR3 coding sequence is TGTGCCAGTACATTTGAGGGTCTGAACACTGAAGCTTTCTTT. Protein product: CASTFEGLNTEAFF.

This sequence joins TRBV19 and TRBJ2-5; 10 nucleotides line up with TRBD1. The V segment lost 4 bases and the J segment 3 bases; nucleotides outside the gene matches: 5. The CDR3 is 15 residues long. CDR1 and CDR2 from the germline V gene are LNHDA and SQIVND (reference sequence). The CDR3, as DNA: TGTGCCAGTAGTACCTCCGGGACAGGGGAAGAGACCCAGTACTTC. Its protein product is CASSTSGTGEETQYF. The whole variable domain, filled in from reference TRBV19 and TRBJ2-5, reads DGGITQSPKYLFRKEGQNVTLSCEQNLNHDAMYWYRQDPGQGLRLIYYSQIVNDFQKGDIAEGYSVSREKKESFPLTVTSAQKNPTAFYLCASSTSGTGEETQYFGPGTRLLVL.

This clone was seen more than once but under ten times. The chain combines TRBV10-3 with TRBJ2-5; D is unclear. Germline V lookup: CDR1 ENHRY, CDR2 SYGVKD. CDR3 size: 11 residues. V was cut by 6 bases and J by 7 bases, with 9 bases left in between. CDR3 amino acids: CAIRANGTQYF. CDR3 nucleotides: TGTGCCATCAGAGCGAACGGGACCCAGTACTTC.

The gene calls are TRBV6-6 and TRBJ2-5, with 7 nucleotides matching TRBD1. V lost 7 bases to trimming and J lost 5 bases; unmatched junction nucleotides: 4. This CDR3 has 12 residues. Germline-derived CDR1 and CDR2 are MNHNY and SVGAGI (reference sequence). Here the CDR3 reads CASTLQGETQYF. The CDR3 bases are TGTGCCAGCACCCTACAGGGGGAGACCCAGTACTTC.

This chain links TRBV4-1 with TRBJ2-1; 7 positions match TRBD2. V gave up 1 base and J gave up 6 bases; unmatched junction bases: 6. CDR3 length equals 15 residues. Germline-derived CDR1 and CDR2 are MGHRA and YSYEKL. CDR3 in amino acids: CASSQALAASNEQFF. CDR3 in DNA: TGCGCCAGCAGCCAAGCCCTAGCGGCAAGCAATGAGCAGTTCTTC.

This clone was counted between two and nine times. The CDR3 coding sequence is TGCGCCAGCAGCCCAACCCGGGACAGGGGGAACACTGAAGCTTTCTTT. It yields the protein CASSPTRDRGNTEAFF. This chain uses TRBV4-3 with TRBJ1-1, with 10 bases aligning to TRBD1. Germline loops: CDR1 LGHNA, CDR2 YSLEER. The V segment lost 4 bases and the J segment 1 base; nucleotides outside the gene matches: 6. The CDR3 covers 16 residues.

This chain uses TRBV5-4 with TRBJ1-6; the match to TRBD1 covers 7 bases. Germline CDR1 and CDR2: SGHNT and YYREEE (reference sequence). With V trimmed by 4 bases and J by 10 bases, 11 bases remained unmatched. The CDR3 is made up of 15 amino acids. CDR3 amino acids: CASSTVPDRESPLHF. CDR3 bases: TGTGCCAGCAGCACGGTCCCCGACAGGGAATCACCCCTCCACTTT.

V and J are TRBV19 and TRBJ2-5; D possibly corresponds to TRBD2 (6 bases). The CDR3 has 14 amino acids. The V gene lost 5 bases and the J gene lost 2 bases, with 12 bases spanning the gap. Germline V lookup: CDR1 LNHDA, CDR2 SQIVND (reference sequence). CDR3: CASSPPGTQETQYF. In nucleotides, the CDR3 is TGTGCCAGTAGTCCCCCCGGGACTCAAGAGACCCAGTACTTC.

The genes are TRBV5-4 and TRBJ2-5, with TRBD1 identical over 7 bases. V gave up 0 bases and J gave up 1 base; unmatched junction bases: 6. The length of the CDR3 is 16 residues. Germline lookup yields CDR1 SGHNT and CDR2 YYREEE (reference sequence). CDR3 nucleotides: TGTGCCAGCAGCTTGGGACAGGGATTGTCCCAAGAGACCCAGTACTTC. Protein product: CASSLGQGLSQETQYF.

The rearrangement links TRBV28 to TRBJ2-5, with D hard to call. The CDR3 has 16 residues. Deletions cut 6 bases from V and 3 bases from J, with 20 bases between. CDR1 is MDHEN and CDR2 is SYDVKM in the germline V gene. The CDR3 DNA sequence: TGTGCCAGCAGCCCAAGGAGAGATGGCCCCAAAGAGACCCAGTACTTC. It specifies CASSPRRDGPKETQYF.